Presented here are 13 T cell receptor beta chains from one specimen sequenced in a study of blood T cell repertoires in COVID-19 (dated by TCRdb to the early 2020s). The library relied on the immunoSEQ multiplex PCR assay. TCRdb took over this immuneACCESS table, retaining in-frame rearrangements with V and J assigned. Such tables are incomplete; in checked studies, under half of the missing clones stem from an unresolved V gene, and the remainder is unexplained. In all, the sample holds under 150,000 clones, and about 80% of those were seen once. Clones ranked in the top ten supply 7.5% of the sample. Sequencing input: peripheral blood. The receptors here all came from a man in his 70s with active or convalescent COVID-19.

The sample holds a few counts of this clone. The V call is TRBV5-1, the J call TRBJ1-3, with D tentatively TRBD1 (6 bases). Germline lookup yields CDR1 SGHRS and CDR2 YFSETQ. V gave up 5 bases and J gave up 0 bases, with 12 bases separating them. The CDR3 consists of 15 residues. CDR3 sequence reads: CASRAGVSSGNTIYF. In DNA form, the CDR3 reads TGCGCCAGCAGGGCAGGGGTGAGCTCTGGAAACACCATATATTTT.

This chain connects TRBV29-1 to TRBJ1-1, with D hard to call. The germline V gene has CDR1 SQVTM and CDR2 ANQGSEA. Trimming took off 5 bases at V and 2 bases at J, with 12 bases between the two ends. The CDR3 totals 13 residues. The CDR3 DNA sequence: TGCAGCGTTAGCGAAGGGAGAAACACTGAAGCTTTCTTT. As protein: CSVSEGRNTEAFF.

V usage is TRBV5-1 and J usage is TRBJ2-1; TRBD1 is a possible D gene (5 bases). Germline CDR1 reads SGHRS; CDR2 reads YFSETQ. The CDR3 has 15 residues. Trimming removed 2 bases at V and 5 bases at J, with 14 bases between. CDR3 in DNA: TGCGCCAGCAGCTTTGGGGCAGCCCAAGACAATGAGCAGTTCTTC. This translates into CASSFGAAQDNEQFF.

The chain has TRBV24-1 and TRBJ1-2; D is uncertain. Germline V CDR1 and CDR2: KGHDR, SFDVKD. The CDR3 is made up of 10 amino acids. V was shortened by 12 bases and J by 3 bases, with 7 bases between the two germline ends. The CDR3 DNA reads TGTGCCCCCGGGGACTATGGCTACACCTTC. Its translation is CAPGDYGYTF.

Here the CDR3 reads CASSVGENGYTF. The CDR3 DNA follows: TGTGCCAGCAGCGTTGGGGAGAATGGCTACACCTTC. The chain recombines TRBV6-5 with TRBJ1-2; D not certain. The CDR3 loop spans 12 amino acids. The germline V and J ends were trimmed by 6 bases and 6 bases, with 11 bases remaining between them. CDR1 is MNHEY and CDR2 is SVGAGI in the germline V gene.

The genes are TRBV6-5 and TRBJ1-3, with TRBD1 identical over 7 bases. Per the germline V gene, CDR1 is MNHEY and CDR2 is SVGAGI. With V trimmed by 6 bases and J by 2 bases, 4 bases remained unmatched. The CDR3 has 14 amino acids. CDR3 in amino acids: CASRTGRTGNTIYF. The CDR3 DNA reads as TGTGCCAGCAGGACAGGGCGTACTGGAAACACCATATATTTT.

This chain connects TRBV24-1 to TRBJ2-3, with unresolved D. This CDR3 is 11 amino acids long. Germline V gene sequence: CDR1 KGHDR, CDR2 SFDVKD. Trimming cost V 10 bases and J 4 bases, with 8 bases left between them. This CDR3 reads CATGVADTQYF. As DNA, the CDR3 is TGTGCCACAGGAGTGGCAGATACGCAGTATTTT.

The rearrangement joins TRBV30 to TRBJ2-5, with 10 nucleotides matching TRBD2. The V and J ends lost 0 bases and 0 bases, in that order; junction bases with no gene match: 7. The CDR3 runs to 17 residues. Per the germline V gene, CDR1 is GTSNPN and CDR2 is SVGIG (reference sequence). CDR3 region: CAWSVGSGGKYQETQYF. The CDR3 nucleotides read TGTGCCTGGAGTGTTGGTAGCGGGGGGAAGTACCAAGAGACCCAGTACTTC. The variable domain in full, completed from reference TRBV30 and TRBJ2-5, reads SQTIHQWPATLVQPVGSPLSLECTVEGTSNPNLYWYRQAAGRGLQLLFYSVGIGQISSEVPQNLSASRPQDRQFILSSKKLLLSDSGFYLCAWSVGSGGKYQETQYFGPGTRLLVL.

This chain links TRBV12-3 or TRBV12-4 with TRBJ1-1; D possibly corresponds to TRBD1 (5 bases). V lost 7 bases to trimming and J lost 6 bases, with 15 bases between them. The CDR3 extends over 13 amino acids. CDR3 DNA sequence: TGTGCCAGCACTCCCCGGGGGGTCTCTGAAGCTTTCTTT. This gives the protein CASTPRGVSEAFF.

Here the CDR3 reads CASSLSYNEQFF. The CDR3 nucleotides are TGTGCCAGCAGTTTATCTTACAATGAGCAGTTCTTC. This chain joins TRBV6-6 and TRBJ2-1; D remains unclear. Between the trimmed V and J ends, which lost 4 bases and 4 bases, there was a span of 5 bases. Germline loops: CDR1 MNHNY, CDR2 SVGAGI (reference sequence). CDR3 length equals 12 residues.

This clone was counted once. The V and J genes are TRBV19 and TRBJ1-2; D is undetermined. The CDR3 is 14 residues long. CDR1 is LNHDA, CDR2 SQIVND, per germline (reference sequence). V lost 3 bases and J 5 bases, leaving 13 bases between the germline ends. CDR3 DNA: TGTGCCAGTAGTATGACCGCAGGCAGGTATGGCTACACCTTC. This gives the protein CASSMTAGRYGYTF.

The CDR3 sequence: CASSQDTPRTNPIEQFF. The DNA for the CDR3 is TGCGCCAGCAGCCAAGATACCCCCAGGACTAATCCGATTGAGCAGTTCTTC. The chain carries TRBV4-3 and TRBJ2-1, with a possible D match to TRBD2 (6 bases). Germline CDR1 LGHNA, CDR2 YSLEER. Trimming shortened V by 0 bases and J by 9 bases, and 21 bases separated the two germline ends. This CDR3 contains 17 residues.

CDR3 protein: CASSSGQANEKLFF. CDR3 bases: TGCGCCAGCAGCTCGGGACAGGCTAATGAAAAACTGTTTTTT. The chain recombines TRBV5-1 with TRBJ1-4, with TRBD1 matching 8 bases. Germline CDR1 and CDR2: SGHRS and YFSETQ. Trimming cost V 3 bases and J 3 bases; bases outside gene matches: 1. The CDR3 is 14 residues long.